This note documents a single T cell receptor (beta chain) sequence. The antigen is not known. CDR3 length: 13 amino acids. With 10 bases removed from V and 4 bases from J, the gap between germline ends came to 13 bases. From germline, CDR1 is ENHRY and CDR2 SYGVKD. This sample is drawn from a study of cytomegalovirus exposure and HLA in healthy donors. As for the study in general: Prior work identified around 120 million unique TCR beta sequences in 150 million to 200 million T cells. Study results and limitations: Upon later analysis, TCR association rates were observed to vary by HLA locus, being highest for DRB1 and lowest for HLA-C. Another analysis was done later, and it associated more than 15,000 TCR beta sequences with HLA alleles at 0.05 false discovery rate.

PCR used 60 Vbeta primers and 13 Jbeta primers. Using immunoSEQ multiplex PCR, the repertoire was profiled, and TCRdb retains in-frame clones only, with some absent. The sample records some 80,000 clones, 60% to 85% being singletons. V is TRBV10-3 and J is TRBJ2-2; D is possibly TRBD1 (6 bases). Sample: PBMCs. The sequence was collected from a man in his forties in good health and CMV-seronegative. The CDR3 coding sequence is TGTGCCACGAACAGGGAGTTCACCGGGGAGCTGTTTTTT. It is translated as CATNREFTGELFF.